Listed here are 31 T cell receptor beta chains from one sample, sequenced in a study of blood T cell repertoires in COVID-19. This table comes from immunoSEQ multiplex PCR, and its TCRdb copy is limited to in-frame clones, with some not included. Of about 73,000 clones in the sample, 89% were seen once. Sequences were obtained from peripheral blood. The receptors were sampled from a man older than 75 with acute or convalescent COVID-19.

This clone was counted once. J is TRBJ1-5 and V is TRBV14, with no clear D. V lost 1 base to trimming and J lost 4 bases, with 11 bases between them. Germline loops: CDR1 SGHDN, CDR2 FVKESK. The CDR3 has 15 amino acids. The CDR3 here is CASSQVRRKNQPQHF. CDR3 DNA sequence: TGTGCCAGCAGCCAAGTGCGGCGCAAGAATCAGCCCCAGCATTTT.

J is TRBJ1-4 and V is TRBV21-1; the D segment call TRBD1 is taken from the table without a DNA check. TRBV21-1 is noted as a pseudogene. The CDR3 spans 15 residues. CDR3 protein: CASSKVTPTNEKLFF. For the CDR3, the DNA is TGTGCCAGCAGCAAAGTAACACCAACTAATGAAAAACTGTTTTTT.

This rearrangement joins TRBV6-5 to TRBJ2-3, with D possibly being TRBD1 (5 bases). The CDR3 runs to 15 residues. CDR1 and CDR2 (germline): MNHEY, SVGAGI. Trimming took off 2 bases at V and 3 bases at J, with 12 bases between the two ends. The CDR3 is CASSYAGIRTDTQYF. The CDR3 DNA is TGTGCCAGCAGTTACGCAGGGATAAGGACAGATACGCAGTATTTT.

The chain carries TRBV6-5 and TRBJ2-2; 8 positions match TRBD1. CDR1 is MNHEY, CDR2 SVGAGI, per germline. The CDR3 length is 14 residues. With V trimmed by 6 bases and J by 4 bases, 4 bases remained unmatched. CDR3: CASRQTGGTGELFF. The DNA for the CDR3 is TGTGCCAGCAGGCAAACAGGGGGCACCGGGGAGCTGTTTTTT.

The V gene is TRBV20-1, the J gene TRBJ1-5; D may be TRBD1 (6 bases). Trimming shortened V by 3 bases and J by 1 base, and 19 bases separated the two germline ends. The length of the CDR3 is 17 residues. Germline CDR1 reads DFQATT; CDR2 reads SNEGSKA (reference sequence). CDR3 sequence (DNA): TGCAGTGCTAGTCCTATAACGGGCCAGGGGAGCAATCAGCCCCAGCATTTT. It translates to CSASPITGQGSNQPQHF.

This clone was seen a single time. This chain connects TRBV12-3 or TRBV12-4 to TRBJ1-1, with D hard to call. The ends were cut back, 10 bases at V and 5 bases at J, with 14 bases in the middle. The CDR3 length is 12 residues. The CDR3, as DNA: TGTGCCACAGCCATCGGGGTAACTGAAGCTTTCTTT. Its protein product is CATAIGVTEAFF.

CDR3 DNA sequence: TGTGCCAGCAGCCGACGGGACAGTAATTCACCCCTCCACTTT. Amino acid sequence: CASSRRDSNSPLHF. This chain links TRBV5-4 with TRBJ1-6, with TRBD1 matching 7 bases. The V segment lost 4 bases and the J segment 6 bases; nucleotides outside the gene matches: 4. The CDR3 is 14 amino acids. Germline-derived CDR1 and CDR2 are SGHNT and YYREEE (reference sequence).

About this clone: Additional DNA sequences in this sample encode the identical CDR3. The chain is built from TRBV5-1 and TRBJ1-1; maybe TRBD1 (6 bases). Trimming left V 2 bases short and J 5 bases short, with 7 bases between. CDR3 length: 12 residues. Germline-derived CDR1 and CDR2 are SGHRS and YFSETQ. DNA for the CDR3: TGCGCCAGCAGCTTCCAGGGGACTGAAGCTTTCTTT. Amino acids: CASSFQGTEAFF. The complete variable domain, with remaining parts taken from reference TRBV5-1 and TRBJ1-1, reads KAGVTQTPRYLIKTRGQQVTLSCSPISGHRSVSWYQQTPGQGLQFLFEYFSETQRNKGNFPGRFSGRQFSNSRSEMNVSTLELGDSALYLCASSFQGTEAFFGQGTRLTVV.

The chain combines TRBV7-3 with TRBJ2-1, with 11 bases lining up with TRBD2. The CDR3 sequence is 17 residues long. Germline V lookup: CDR1 SGHTA, CDR2 FQGTGA. V lost 1 base and J lost 8; bases outside the gene matches: 10. In DNA, the CDR3 is TGTGCCAGCAGCTTAAAAGGGGGAACTAGCGGGAGTTATGAGCAGTTCTTC. It is translated as CASSLKGGTSGSYEQFF.

The chain joins TRBV19 to TRBJ1-5, with 8 bases aligning to TRBD1. V shed 5 bases, J shed 0 bases, and the junction held 6 bases outside the gene matches. The CDR3 loop spans 16 amino acids. Germline values: CDR1 LNHDA, CDR2 SQIVND (reference sequence). The CDR3 bases are TGTGCCAGTAGTCCCCTACAGGGGGTTAGCAATCAGCCCCAGCATTTT. Amino acids: CASSPLQGVSNQPQHF.

V usage is TRBV19 and J usage is TRBJ1-1, with a possible D match to TRBD1 (6 bases). The CDR3 loop spans 11 amino acids. Trimming took off 8 bases at V and 5 bases at J, with 9 bases between the two ends. CDR1 is LNHDA and CDR2 is SQIVND in the germline V gene (reference sequence). This CDR3 reads CASQGWTEAFF. The CDR3 DNA reads TGTGCCAGTCAGGGGTGGACTGAAGCTTTCTTT.

This sequence joins TRBV10-1 and TRBJ1-2; D gene ambiguous. Trimming removed 0 bases from V and 0 bases from J, with 11 bases in between. CDR1 and CDR2 (germline): WNHNN, SYGVQD (reference sequence). CDR3 length: 16 amino acids. CDR3 DNA: TGCGCCAGCAGTGAGTCGGGGAGTTTAGCTAACTATGGCTACACCTTC. Protein sequence: CASSESGSLANYGYTF.

The J gene is TRBJ1-3, the V gene TRBV18; D possibly corresponds to TRBD1 (6 bases). This CDR3 contains 16 residues. Germline V gives CDR1 KGHSH, CDR2 LQKENI. V lost 4 bases to trimming and J lost 4 bases, with 17 bases between them. In DNA form, the CDR3 reads TGTGCCAGCTCACAATCTGGGGGCCGCGCGGGAAACACCATATATTTT. It translates to CASSQSGGRAGNTIYF.

The V and J genes are TRBV7-9 and TRBJ1-2; D is possibly TRBD1 (5 bases). In germline, CDR1 is SEHNR, CDR2 FQNEAQ (reference sequence). This CDR3 has 13 amino acids. The V gene lost 3 bases and the J gene lost 5 bases, with 10 bases spanning the gap. DNA for the CDR3: TGTGCCAGCAGCTTCGGGACTGGTTATGGCTACACCTTC. Protein sequence: CASSFGTGYGYTF.

V usage is TRBV13 and J usage is TRBJ1-3; D may be TRBD1 (5 bases). This CDR3 has 17 residues. The germline V gene has CDR1 PRHDT and CDR2 FYEKMQ (reference sequence). Trimming stripped 0 bases from V and 1 base from J, with 13 bases between. As DNA, the CDR3 is TGTGCCAGCAGCTTAGGTAGCCCAGGGATTTCTGGAAACACCATATATTTT. It specifies CASSLGSPGISGNTIYF.

This clone was seen once. This chain joins TRBV6-5 and TRBJ1-2, with 9 bases matching TRBD1. CDR1 MNHEY and CDR2 SVGAGI come from the germline V gene. This CDR3 has 14 amino acids. Trimming at V came to 6 bases and at J to 5 bases, leaving 7 bases not matched to a gene. Here the CDR3 DNA reads TGTGCCAGCAGACCCCCGGGACAGGGTTATGGCTACACCTTC. Protein product: CASRPPGQGYGYTF.

The V and J genes are TRBV7-9 and TRBJ2-3, with TRBD2 matching 7 bases. V lost 0 bases, J lost 3 bases, and 3 bases stayed unmatched. CDR1 and CDR2 (germline): SEHNR, FQNEAQ (reference sequence). CDR3 length: 15 residues. CDR3 DNA: TGTGCCAGCAGCTTAGCGGGAGGGCCGACAGATACGCAGTATTTT. It specifies CASSLAGGPTDTQYF.

The CDR3: CASGPGVAGHNEQFF. In DNA form, the CDR3 reads TGTGCTAGTGGTCCCGGGGTAGCGGGACACAATGAGCAGTTCTTC. The chain has TRBV12-5 and TRBJ2-1; 8 bases fit TRBD2. CDR3 length: 15 residues. Trimming took 5 bases from V and 5 from J; bases not matched to a gene: 8. CDR1 is LGHNT, CDR2 FRNRAP, per germline. Complete variable domain (other parts from reference TRBV12-5 and TRBJ2-1): DARVTQTPRHKVTEMGQEVTMRCQPILGHNTVFWYRQTMMQGLELLAYFRNRAPLDDSGMPKDRFSAEMPDATLATLKIQPSEPRDSAVYFCASGPGVAGHNEQFFGPGTRLTVL.

V and J are TRBV19 and TRBJ1-2; possible D gene TRBD1, 5 bases. Germline V gene data show CDR1 as LNHDA and CDR2 as SQIVND (reference sequence). Trimming left V 1 base short and J 4 bases short, with 10 bases between. The CDR3 spans 14 residues. The CDR3: CASSIATGPYGYTF. In nucleotides, the CDR3 is TGTGCCAGTAGTATAGCTACAGGACCCTATGGCTACACCTTC.

The CDR3: CASSHGAGLINEQFF. CDR3 DNA: TGTGCCAGCAGCCATGGAGCGGGGCTCATAAATGAGCAGTTCTTC. This chain uses TRBV4-2 with TRBJ2-1; 7 nucleotides match TRBD2. Germline loops: CDR1 LGHNA, CDR2 YNFKEQ. V gave up 3 bases and J gave up 7 bases; unmatched junction bases: 9. The CDR3 sequence is 15 residues long.

A single count supports this clone. This rearrangement joins TRBV19 to TRBJ1-3, with 8 bases matching TRBD1. Germline V gene data show CDR1 as LNHDA and CDR2 as SQIVND (reference sequence). The CDR3 covers 14 residues. Germline trimming cut 11 bases from V and 3 bases from J; bases unmatched to any gene: 9. The CDR3 reads CAATGTGLGNTIYF. Here the CDR3 DNA reads TGTGCCGCAACCGGGACAGGTCTTGGAAACACCATATATTTT.

The V gene is TRBV19, the J gene TRBJ1-5, with 7 bases that match TRBD1. Losses at the gene ends were 4 bases for V and 1 base for J; bases not matched to a gene: 4. The germline V gene encodes CDR1 LNHDA and CDR2 SQIVND (reference sequence). This CDR3 is built from 15 residues. The CDR3 nucleotides read TGTGCCAGTAGTACGACAGGGTGGAGCAATCAGCCCCAGCATTTT. Translation gives CASSTTGWSNQPQHF.

As regards this clone: Mismatch with germline at one junction end may stem from a read error. V and J are TRBV2 and TRBJ1-1; TRBD1 might be the D (6 bases). The germline V gene encodes CDR1 SNHLY and CDR2 FYNNEI. The CDR3 is 13 residues long. The CDR3 DNA is TGTGCCAGCAGGCGCCAGGGGAACGCTGAAGCTTTCTTT. It translates to CASRRQGNAEAFF.

The chain joins TRBV19 to TRBJ2-1; the match to TRBD2 covers 12 bases. V dropped 7 bases and J dropped 7; count of bases not matched to a gene: 8. There are 15 residues in the CDR3. In germline, CDR1 is LNHDA, CDR2 SQIVND (reference sequence). CDR3 amino acids: CASISTSGSSNEQFF. CDR3 nucleotides: TGTGCCAGTATTTCGACTAGCGGGAGTTCGAATGAGCAGTTCTTC.

This chain joins TRBV5-1 and TRBJ2-3; 11 bases align to TRBD1. V shed 0 bases and J 3 bases; nucleotides not matched to a gene: 3. CDR3 length: 16 amino acids. Germline CDR1 SGHRS, CDR2 YFSETQ. The CDR3 reads CASSLAGTGGTDTQYF. The DNA for the CDR3 is TGCGCCAGCAGCTTGGCAGGGACAGGGGGGACAGATACGCAGTATTTT. Full variable domain (rest looked up from reference TRBV5-1 and TRBJ2-3): KAGVTQTPRYLIKTRGQQVTLSCSPISGHRSVSWYQQTPGQGLQFLFEYFSETQRNKGNFPGRFSGRQFSNSRSEMNVSTLELGDSALYLCASSLAGTGGTDTQYFGPGTRLTVL.

The chain combines TRBV2 with TRBJ1-6; maybe TRBD1 (6 bases). The CDR3 length is 14 residues. The V gene lost 8 bases and the J gene lost 3 bases, with 11 bases spanning the gap. Per the germline V gene, CDR1 is SNHLY and CDR2 is FYNNEI. The DNA for the CDR3 is TGTGCCAGCTCCGAGACAGGCTATAATTCACCCCTCCACTTT. Protein sequence: CASSETGYNSPLHF.

The V and J genes are TRBV29-1 and TRBJ2-3; TRBD2 is a possible D gene (6 bases). Per the germline V gene, CDR1 is SQVTM and CDR2 is ANQGSEA. V lost 8 bases to trimming and J lost 2 bases, with 17 bases between them. The CDR3 sequence is 14 residues long. For the CDR3, the DNA is TGCAGCTTCAGTTCGGGACTTTACACAGATACGCAGTATTTT. This gives the protein CSFSSGLYTDTQYF.

This clone showed up just once. The chain uses TRBV4-1 and TRBJ2-2; 8 bases are a match to TRBD1. This CDR3 region has 15 residues. V lost 4 bases and J lost 7; bases outside the gene matches: 8. Germline values: CDR1 MGHRA, CDR2 YSYEKL. CDR3 protein: CASSRAQGAGGELFF. CDR3 DNA sequence: TGCGCCAGCAGCCGGGCCCAGGGGGCCGGCGGGGAGCTGTTTTTT.

This clone was found once. This rearrangement joins TRBV7-2 to TRBJ2-3, with 7 bases fitting TRBD1. CDR3 size: 18 residues. CDR1 is SGHTA, CDR2 FQGNSA, per germline. Trimming at V came to 5 bases and at J to 4 bases, leaving 18 bases not matched to a gene. In DNA form, the CDR3 reads TGTGCCAGCAGCCAACCAAACTCGACAGGGTTCTTCTCAGATACGCAGTATTTT. It specifies CASSQPNSTGFFSDTQYF.

CDR3 in amino acids: CASSQDRVPSVRGRGEQYF. The CDR3 DNA sequence: TGTGCCAGCAGCCAAGATAGGGTACCTTCGGTGCGGGGCCGGGGCGAGCAGTACTTC. The chain joins TRBV4-2 to TRBJ2-7, with D possibly matching TRBD2 (6 bases). The CDR3 consists of 19 residues. Trimming removed 0 bases at V and 6 bases at J, with 27 bases between. From germline, CDR1 is LGHNA and CDR2 YNFKEQ.

This chain links TRBV10-3 with TRBJ2-5; 7 positions agree with TRBD1. The CDR3 loop spans 14 amino acids. CDR1 ENHRY and CDR2 SYGVKD come from the germline V gene. V trimming: 3 bases; J trimming: 2 bases; junction bases outside the gene matches: 3. CDR3 bases: TGTGCCATCAGTGAACTCAGGGGGCAAGAGACCCAGTACTTC. Translation: CAISELRGQETQYF.